These 27 T cell receptor beta chains share one sample of origin, sequenced in a study of shared clonotypes between healthy human individuals. Naive-designated CD8 cells lacked CD45RO, were positively enriched for CCR7, and omitted terminally differentiated effector memory CD45RA+ cells. The assay was immunoSEQ multiplex PCR, and TCRdb's table has in-frame clones only and misses some. The data show about 2 million clones, approximately 95% seen once. Sequencing was carried out using naive CD8+ T cells sorted from blood. These receptors were obtained from a man aged 18 to 29 in good health.

This chain links TRBV7-9 with TRBJ2-7, with D maybe TRBD1 (5 bases). The CDR3 runs to 15 residues. Trimming took off 1 base at V and 2 bases at J, with 12 bases between the two ends. The V gene's germline CDR1 is SEHNR and CDR2 FQNEAQ (reference sequence). The CDR3 spells CASSLDEDTTYEQYF. DNA for the CDR3: TGTGCCAGCAGCTTAGACGAGGACACAACCTACGAGCAGTACTTC.

J is TRBJ2-2 and V is TRBV7-9; D remains unclear. The CDR3 totals 14 residues. Germline CDR1 reads SEHNR; CDR2 reads FQNEAQ (reference sequence). Trimming took 3 bases from V and 4 from J, leaving 9 bases between them. The CDR3 bases are TGTGCCAGCAGCTTTGGACCTATCACCGGGGAGCTGTTTTTT. Translated: CASSFGPITGELFF.

The V call is TRBV27, the J call TRBJ2-4, with D perhaps matching TRBD1 (6 bases). The CDR3 is 14 residues long. Trimming cost V 6 bases and J 6 bases, with 15 bases left between them. Germline V gives CDR1 MNHEY, CDR2 SMNVEV (reference sequence). The CDR3 region is CASSDFRGGNIQYF. The CDR3 bases are TGTGCCAGCAGCGACTTCCGAGGGGGAAACATTCAGTACTTC.

The chain carries TRBV4-1 and TRBJ2-1; 8 bases line up with TRBD2. The CDR3 is made up of 15 amino acids. The trim removed 4 bases at V and 3 bases at J, leaving 5 bases unmatched. From germline, CDR1 is MGHRA and CDR2 YSYEKL. In DNA form, the CDR3 reads TGCGCCAGCAGCCCAAGACTAGCGAGCTACAATGAGCAGTTCTTC. It translates to CASSPRLASYNEQFF.

The chain is built from TRBV29-1 and TRBJ2-6; no reliable D call. Germline loops: CDR1 SQVTM, CDR2 ANQGSEA. The V and J ends lost 0 bases and 0 bases respectively, with 12 bases between them. The CDR3 extends over 17 amino acids. The CDR3 reads CSVEDPIGTSGANVLTF. The CDR3 region has the DNA TGCAGCGTTGAAGATCCAATAGGAACCTCTGGGGCCAACGTCCTGACTTTC.

This clone was seen just once. The rearrangement links TRBV19 to TRBJ2-7; TRBD1 is a possible D gene (5 bases). Germline V gene data show CDR1 as LNHDA and CDR2 as SQIVND (reference sequence). This CDR3 region has 14 residues. V lost 3 bases to trimming and J lost 3 bases, with 12 bases between them. The CDR3 DNA reads as TGTGCCAGTAGTATTCAGGGTATGGACTACGAGCAGTACTTC. Amino acid sequence: CASSIQGMDYEQYF.

The rearrangement joins TRBV27 to TRBJ1-6; D gene unclear. CDR1 is MNHEY, CDR2 SMNVEV, per germline (reference sequence). Trimming stripped 6 bases from V and 11 bases from J, with 11 bases between. The CDR3 has 12 amino acids. The CDR3 sequence: CASRSEGAPLHF. CDR3 DNA sequence: TGTGCCAGCAGAAGCGAAGGAGCACCCCTCCACTTT.

The chain links TRBV4-3 to TRBJ2-3; 8 bases match TRBD1. Looked up from germline, CDR1 is LGHNA and CDR2 is YSLEER. The junction had 1 base not matched to a gene; V was cut back by 4 bases and J by 1 base. CDR3 length: 14 amino acids. The CDR3 here is CASSPGQGTDTQYF. As DNA, the CDR3 is TGCGCCAGCAGCCCGGGACAGGGCACAGATACGCAGTATTTT.

In the case of this clone: This specimen includes other DNA sequences encoding the same CDR3. The rearrangement uses TRBV5-4 and TRBJ2-3; D unclear. Trimming left V 2 bases short and J 1 base short, with 5 bases between. This CDR3 region has 13 residues. CDR1 and CDR2 (germline): SGHNT, YYREEE (reference sequence). The CDR3 sequence is CASSLFGTDTQYF. DNA for the CDR3: TGTGCCAGCAGCTTATTCGGCACAGATACGCAGTATTTT. Filled out from reference TRBV5-4 and TRBJ2-3, the complete variable domain reads ETGVTQSPTHLIKTRGQQVTLRCSSQSGHNTVSWYQQALGQGPQFIFQYYREEENGRGNFPPRFSGLQFPNYSSELNVNALELDDSALYLCASSLFGTDTQYFGPGTRLTVL.

The chain joins TRBV4-3 to TRBJ2-1; 8 bases fit TRBD1. V trimming: 0 bases; J trimming: 0 bases; junction bases outside the gene matches: 4. Germline V gene sequence: CDR1 LGHNA, CDR2 YSLEER. The CDR3 runs to 17 residues. Here the CDR3 DNA reads TGCGCCAGCAGCCAAGATGTGACAGGGGACTCCTACAATGAGCAGTTCTTC. It is translated as CASSQDVTGDSYNEQFF.

V gene TRBV5-1 combines with J gene TRBJ2-1, with 7 bases lining up with TRBD2. The V segment lost 0 bases and the J segment 0 bases; nucleotides outside the gene matches: 6. Germline V gene sequence: CDR1 SGHRS, CDR2 YFSETQ. The CDR3 has 17 residues. CDR3 protein: CASSLARRGSSYNEQFF. The CDR3 DNA reads TGCGCCAGCAGCTTGGCCAGGCGGGGGAGCTCCTACAATGAGCAGTTCTTC.

The J gene is TRBJ1-2, the V gene TRBV6-5; D is undetermined. V gave up 11 bases and J gave up 8 bases, with 6 bases separating them. The V gene's germline CDR1 is MNHEY and CDR2 SVGAGI. This CDR3 is 8 amino acids long. CDR3: CALWGYTF. CDR3 coding DNA: TGTGCCTTGTGGGGCTACACCTTC.

CDR3 loop: CASSTHPGAYNEQFF. For the CDR3, the DNA is TGTGCCAGCAGCACACACCCCGGGGCCTACAATGAGCAGTTCTTC. This rearrangement joins TRBV7-3 to TRBJ2-1; maybe TRBD2 (5 bases). The CDR3 is 15 amino acids. Germline lookup yields CDR1 SGHTA and CDR2 FQGTGA. With 5 bases removed from V and 2 bases from J, the gap between germline ends came to 13 bases.

The chain combines TRBV9 with TRBJ1-2; D uncertain. Trimming shortened V by 3 bases and J by 6 bases, and 12 bases separated the two germline ends. CDR1 SGDLS and CDR2 YYNGEE come from the germline V gene. The CDR3 loop spans 13 amino acids. The CDR3 loop is CASSALQADGYTF. The CDR3 region has the DNA TGTGCCAGCAGCGCCCTGCAGGCGGATGGCTACACCTTC.

The chain carries TRBV27 and TRBJ2-7, with TRBD1 matching over 7 bases. Germline values: CDR1 MNHEY, CDR2 SMNVEV (reference sequence). V shed 3 bases and J 2 bases; nucleotides not matched to a gene: 4. The CDR3 sequence is 14 residues long. CDR3 bases: TGTGCCAGCAGTTTTTGGGACAGACCCTACGAGCAGTACTTC. Encoded protein: CASSFWDRPYEQYF.

The chain recombines TRBV13 with TRBJ2-1; 11 bases are shared with TRBD2. Germline V gene sequence: CDR1 PRHDT, CDR2 FYEKMQ (reference sequence). This CDR3 region has 16 residues. V lost 5 bases to trimming and J lost 4 bases; unmatched junction nucleotides: 7. DNA of the CDR3: TGTGCCAGCAGCCCCCGAGGGACTAGCGGATACAATGAGCAGTTCTTC. Its translation is CASSPRGTSGYNEQFF. Based on the CDR3 plus reference TRBV13 and TRBJ2-1, the full variable domain is AAGVIQSPRHLIKEKRETATLKCYPIPRHDTVYWYQQGPGQDPQFLISFYEKMQSDKGSIPDRFSAQQFSDYHSELNMSSLELGDSALYFCASSPRGTSGYNEQFFGPGTRLTVL.

The chain combines TRBV18 with TRBJ2-2; D is tentatively TRBD1 or TRBD2 (5 bases each). This CDR3 region has 15 residues. The germline CDR1 and CDR2 sequences are KGHSH and LQKENI. V lost 5 bases to trimming and J lost 2 bases, with 12 bases between them. The CDR3 DNA follows: TGTGCCAGCTCATTCGGGACGGTTAACACCGGGGAGCTGTTTTTT. This encodes CASSFGTVNTGELFF.

This chain uses TRBV12-5 with TRBJ2-3; 9 bases align to TRBD2. Germline assignment: CDR1 LGHNT and CDR2 FRNRAP. CDR3 length equals 17 residues. Germline trimming cut 0 bases from V and 4 bases from J; bases unmatched to any gene: 8. CDR3 DNA sequence: TGTGCTAGTGGTTTGGTCCTAGCGGGAAGTTTCCCAGATACGCAGTATTTT. Translation: CASGLVLAGSFPDTQYF.

The gene calls are TRBV6-1 and TRBJ1-2, with a tentative D call TRBD1 (6 bases). Trimming shortened V by 11 bases and J by 4 bases, and 20 bases separated the two germline ends. The CDR3 sequence is 14 residues long. Germline lookup yields CDR1 MNHNS and CDR2 SASEGT. This CDR3 reads CASSRDNSAYGYTF. CDR3 nucleotides: TGTGCCTCTTCCCGGGACAACTCAGCCTATGGCTACACCTTC.

This sequence joins TRBV6-1 and TRBJ2-7; 9 positions match TRBD1. Germline V gene lookup returns CDR1 MNHNS and CDR2 SASEGT. CDR3 size: 19 residues. J lost 0 bases, V lost 1 base, and 13 bases had no gene match. Here the CDR3 DNA reads TGTGCCAGCAGTGAAGTTTGGTGGGACAGGGACTATAGCTCCTACGAGCAGTACTTC. Protein product: CASSEVWWDRDYSSYEQYF.

The gene calls are TRBV27 and TRBJ2-3; TRBD1 or TRBD2 may be the D gene (5 bases each). The CDR3 loop spans 16 amino acids. V was trimmed by 5 bases and J by 0 bases, leaving 15 bases between them. Germline values: CDR1 MNHEY, CDR2 SMNVEV (reference sequence). The CDR3 loop reads CASSTTGTSSTDTQYF. The CDR3 DNA is TGTGCCAGCAGTACCACCGGGACCTCGAGCACAGATACGCAGTATTTT.

The CDR3 region is CASLNNNREFEQFF. CDR3 nucleotide sequence: TGTGCCAGCTTGAATAACAACAGGGAGTTTGAGCAGTTCTTC. J is TRBJ2-1 and V is TRBV5-6, with D possibly TRBD1 on 6 matching bases. The length of the CDR3 is 14 residues. Germline V CDR1 and CDR2: SGHDT, YYEEEE. V lost 7 bases to trimming and J lost 9 bases, with 20 bases between them.

As to this clone: The junction does not match germline at one end; this may be a read error. The CDR3 loop reads CASSDLAGTPDTQYF. The CDR3 DNA follows: TGTGCTAGCAGCGATCTAGCGGGTACCCCAGATACGCAGTATTTT. V gene TRBV7-7 combines with J gene TRBJ2-3; 8 positions agree with TRBD2. The CDR3 runs 15 residues. CDR1 SSHAT and CDR2 FNYEAQ come from the germline V gene (reference sequence).

The chain carries TRBV28 and TRBJ2-1; 9 bases are shared with TRBD2. Germline assignment: CDR1 MDHEN and CDR2 SYDVKM. The length of the CDR3 is 16 residues. V lost 4 bases, J lost 2 bases, and 6 bases stayed unmatched. CDR3 in amino acids: CASSSAERGAYNEQFF. For the CDR3, the DNA is TGTGCCAGCAGTTCTGCCGAGCGGGGGGCCTACAATGAGCAGTTCTTC. Full variable domain (outside the CDR3, taken from reference TRBV28 and TRBJ2-1): DVKVTQSSRYLVKRTGEKVFLECVQDMDHENMFWYRQDPGLGLRLIYFSYDVKMKEKGDIPEGYSVSREKKERFSLILESASTNQTSMYLCASSSAERGAYNEQFFGPGTRLTVL.

The chain has TRBV13 and TRBJ2-3, with 8 bases matching TRBD2. The CDR3 loop spans 16 amino acids. The germline gives CDR1 PRHDT, CDR2 FYEKMQ (reference sequence). J was trimmed by 3 bases and V by 0 bases; bases with no gene match: 5. The CDR3 loop reads CASSLGTSVLTDTQYF. CDR3 nucleotide sequence: TGTGCCAGCAGCTTAGGGACTAGCGTACTAACAGATACGCAGTATTTT. Full variable domain (missing parts from reference TRBV13 and TRBJ2-3): AAGVIQSPRHLIKEKRETATLKCYPIPRHDTVYWYQQGPGQDPQFLISFYEKMQSDKGSIPDRFSAQQFSDYHSELNMSSLELGDSALYFCASSLGTSVLTDTQYFGPGTRLTVL.

This clone has a handful of counts. The chain couples TRBV4-1 to TRBJ1-1; 11 positions agree with TRBD1. CDR1 MGHRA and CDR2 YSYEKL come from the germline V gene. V trimming: 2 bases; J trimming: 0 bases; junction bases outside the gene matches: 5. The CDR3 extends over 17 amino acids. The CDR3 protein is CASSQWGTGGMNTEAFF. The DNA for the CDR3 is TGCGCCAGCAGCCAATGGGGGACAGGGGGGATGAACACTGAAGCTTTCTTT.

This chain joins TRBV27 and TRBJ1-2, with D unclear. The CDR3 is 13 amino acids. The germline V gene encodes CDR1 MNHEY and CDR2 SMNVEV (reference sequence). The V and J ends lost 5 bases and 4 bases respectively, with 11 bases between them. The CDR3 DNA is TGTGCCAGCAGTGACCGGCCCCTCTATGGCTACACCTTC. Translating it yields CASSDRPLYGYTF.